This T cell receptor (beta chain) was profiled in a study of sequential checkpoint blockade in melanoma. For the study at large: After nivolumab or ipilimumab alone, about 22 patients had week-13 rebiopsies.

Sequencing was performed with immunoSEQ multiplex PCR; in TCRdb, only in-frame clones are kept and a portion is missing. Of more than 2,500 clones listed, roughly a fifth were seen once; the top ten hold approximately 16%. Noted treatment: randomized to nivolumab then ipilimumab (arm A) or the reverse (arm B). This clone is large by share. The antigen is unknown. The study, taken as a whole, reports: Clinical benefit was about 30 times likelier when tumor T-cell fraction and clonality increased.

After removal of 4 bases from V and 0 bases from J, the junction contained 6 bases not matched to a gene. Looked up from germline, CDR1 is SGDLS and CDR2 is YYNGEE. The CDR3 runs 15 residues. This chain joins TRBV9 and TRBJ2-7, with 8 positions matching TRBD1. This material consisted of tumor tissue (inferred from file names), taken from a patient given nivolumab and ipilimumab in sequence. This clonotype was sampled from a human donor with melanoma. The CDR3 sequence is CASSMGQVNSYEQYF. The CDR3 nucleotides read TGTGCCAGCAGCATGGGACAGGTTAACTCCTACGAGCAGTACTTC. The full variable domain, its missing parts supplied by reference TRBV9 and TRBJ2-7, is DSGVTQTPKHLITATGQRVTLRCSPRSGDLSVYWYQQSLDQGLQFLIQYYNGEERAKGNILERFSAQQFPDLHSELNLSSLELGDSALYFCASSMGQVNSYEQYFGPGTRLTVT.